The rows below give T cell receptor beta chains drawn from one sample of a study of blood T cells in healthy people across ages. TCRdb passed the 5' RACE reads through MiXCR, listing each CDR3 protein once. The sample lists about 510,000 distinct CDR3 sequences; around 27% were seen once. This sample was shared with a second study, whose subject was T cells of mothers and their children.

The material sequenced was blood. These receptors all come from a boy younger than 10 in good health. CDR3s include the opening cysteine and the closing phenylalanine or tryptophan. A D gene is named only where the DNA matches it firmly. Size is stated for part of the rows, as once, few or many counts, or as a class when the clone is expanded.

TGTGCCAGCAGTCCCCGCGGGACAGCCTCCTACGAGCAGTACTTC CASSPRGTASYEQYF TRBJ2-7 few TRBV27 -
TGTGCCAGCGGGGCACAGGGCTCAGGAAACACCATATATTTT CASGAQGSGNTIYF TRBJ1-3 few TRBV12-3/TRBV12-4 -
TGTGCCAGCAGTTTTGCGGGAGGTGGCAATGAGCAGTTCTTC CASSFAGGGNEQFF TRBJ2-1 few TRBV12-3/TRBV12-4 TRBD2
TGTGCCAGCACCCCTCAAGAGACCCAGTACTTC CASTPQETQYF TRBJ2-5 - TRBV7-2 -
TGTGCCAGCAGTTGGGCCGGGAACACTGAAGCTTTCTTT CASSWAGNTEAFF TRBJ1-1 - TRBV12-3/TRBV12-4 -
TGCAGTGCTAGAGATTTTCGGACCCGCGGAAACAATGAGCAGTTCTTC CSARDFRTRGNNEQFF TRBJ2-1 - TRBV20-1 -
TGTGCCATCAGTGACACCCCGCCCTTAGATCCTCCCTACGAGCAGTACTTC CAISDTPPLDPPYEQYF TRBJ2-7 few TRBV10-3 -
TGTGCTAGTGGTTTTTTCCCCAGGGCTAGCTCTGGAAACACCATATATTTT CASGFFPRASSGNTIYF TRBJ1-3 once TRBV12-5 -
TGCGCCAGCAGCATTTCTGGCACCGGGGAGCTGTTTTTT CASSISGTGELFF TRBJ2-2 many TRBV19 -
TGCAGCGTTGACAGCCGGGGGAACACCGGGGAGCTGTTTTTT CSVDSRGNTGELFF TRBJ2-2 - TRBV29-1 -
TGCAGTGCTAGCCCCGACGGGGGCTTTACCTCCGAGCAGTACTTC CSASPDGGFTSEQYF TRBJ2-7 - TRBV20-1 -
TGCGCCAGCAGCTTGGATCAGGGAGCGGTCTACGAGCAGTACTTC CASSLDQGAVYEQYF TRBJ2-7 few TRBV5-1 -
TGTGCCATCAGTGAGGGGGTAGAGCAGTACTTC CAISEGVEQYF TRBJ2-7 few TRBV10-3 -
TGTGCCAGCAGTACCCCAGGGACAGGGGACTCCTACGAGCAGTACTTC CASSTPGTGDSYEQYF TRBJ2-7 many TRBV6-6 TRBD1
TGCAGTGCTAGAGATTTCGGGGGGAGTAGAGAGACCCAGTACTTC CSARDFGGSRETQYF TRBJ2-5 few TRBV20-1 TRBD2
TGTGCCAGCAGCTCCAGCACCCACAATGAGCAGTTCTTC CASSSSTHNEQFF TRBJ2-1 few TRBV7-3 -
TGCAGCGTGGACCTACAGGGGACCGGCTACACCTTC CSVDLQGTGYTF TRBJ1-2 - TRBV29-1 TRBD1
TGTGCCAGCAGCTTAACGGACGCCACCTATGGCTACACCTTC CASSLTDATYGYTF TRBJ1-2 many TRBV5-6 -
TGTGCCAGCAGTGAAACGAAGACAGGGGTGAACACTGAAGCTCTCTTT CASSETKTGVNTEALF TRBJ1-1 - TRBV2 TRBD1
TGCAGCGTTGGCGGACAGGGCGGGGAGCAGTACTTC CSVGGQGGEQYF TRBJ2-7 few TRBV29-1 TRBD1
TGCGCCAGCAGCTTGGCCTTGGGAGCGGGAGGATCCTACGAGCAGTACTTC CASSLALGAGGSYEQYF TRBJ2-7 few TRBV5-1 TRBD2
TGTGCCAGCAGGGTCCCGGGACAGGGAACCACCTCTGGAAACACCATATATTTT CASRVPGQGTTSGNTIYF TRBJ1-3 - TRBV28 TRBD1
TGTGCCACCCTAGACAGTACCACCGATACGCAGTATTTT CATLDSTTDTQYF TRBJ2-3 - TRBV25-1 -
TGTGCCAGCAGTACTAAGTTGGGGCAGTTCTTC CASSTKLGQFF TRBJ2-1 few TRBV12-3/TRBV12-4 -
TGCAGTGCTAGAGACGTGCCGCACTACGAGCAGTACTTC CSARDVPHYEQYF TRBJ2-7 - TRBV20-1 -
TGTGCCACCAGTGCCCCCCCAAGGGGCCGATCCTATAATTCACCCCTCCACTTT CATSAPPRGRSYNSPLHF TRBJ1-6 many TRBV24-1 -
TGTGCCAGCAGTGACGTTGGGGGCCTCGGGAGAAACTATGGCTACACCTTC CASSDVGGLGRNYGYTF TRBJ1-2 - TRBV25-1 -
TGTGCCAGCAGTTCCGGACCCCGGACAGGCCCCTGGGTGACCCAGTACTTC CASSSGPRTGPWVTQYF TRBJ2-5 - TRBV27 TRBD1
TGTGCCAGCAGTTCCGAAGTCCGGGAGACCCAGTACTTC CASSSEVRETQYF TRBJ2-5 - TRBV12-3/TRBV12-4 -
TGTGCCAGCAGTGAACCGGTATTGATGGAGCAGTACTTC CASSEPVLMEQYF TRBJ2-7 few TRBV2 -
TGCGCCAGCAGCCATACTGGGAAGCCCGGGGAGCTGTTTTTT CASSHTGKPGELFF TRBJ2-2 few TRBV4-1 -
TGTGCCTGGAGTTCGTGGTCTGGGGCCAACGTCCTGACTTTC CAWSSWSGANVLTF TRBJ2-6 - TRBV30 -
TGCGCCAGCAGCTTGGAGTGGACAGGGGGCTTAAACACCATATATTTT CASSLEWTGGLNTIYF TRBJ1-3 - TRBV5-1 TRBD1
TGTGCCAGCAGCGGAGGGACACTCCAGGAGACCCAGTACTTC CASSGGTLQETQYF TRBJ2-5 few TRBV7-2 -
TGTGCCACCAGCCCCTCGTCGGGACAGCTCTCCTACGAGCAGTACTTC CATSPSSGQLSYEQYF TRBJ2-7 few TRBV15 TRBD1
TGTGCCAGCAGCGCCCTAGATAGCAATCAGCCCCAGCATTTT CASSALDSNQPQHF TRBJ1-5 few TRBV9 -
TGCAGTGCTAGTGGACAAGTTACGCTAGCCAAAAACATTCAGTACTTC CSASGQVTLAKNIQYF TRBJ2-4 - TRBV20-1 -
TGCAGCGTTGAGATCCCCGGGACAGCGGTCTACGAGCAGTACTTC CSVEIPGTAVYEQYF TRBJ2-7 - TRBV29-1 TRBD1
TGCAGTGCTAGGGACAGGGGTTACCCCGATCAGCCCCAGCATTTT CSARDRGYPDQPQHF TRBJ1-5 - TRBV20-1 TRBD1
TGTGCCAGCCGGACTAGCGGGGGGGCGGATGAGCAGTTCTTC CASRTSGGADEQFF TRBJ2-1 few TRBV28 TRBD2
TGTGCCAGCAGTTACGGGTCAGGGGTATGGCCCCAGTACTTC CASSYGSGVWPQYF TRBJ2-5 few TRBV6-5 -
TGCAGCGTTGAAAGGCGAGAGATGTCGAACTATGGCTACACCTTC CSVERREMSNYGYTF TRBJ1-2 - TRBV29-1 -
TGTGCCAGCAGTTTTGCGGGAATCACAGATACGCAGTATTTT CASSFAGITDTQYF TRBJ2-3 - TRBV28 -
TGCAGTGCCGCGCGGGGGCCCGACACTGAAGCTTTCTTT CSAARGPDTEAFF TRBJ1-1 few TRBV20-1 -
TGCAGTGCTAGAGATTTGAGGGAAGGGCATGAGCAGTTCTTC CSARDLREGHEQFF TRBJ2-1 - TRBV20-1 -
TGTGCCTGGACCAGGGGGCTATACGAGCAGTACTTC CAWTRGLYEQYF TRBJ2-7 - TRBV30 TRBD1
TGTGCCACCTTGCCGGACCCGTACCAAGAGACCCAGTACTTC CATLPDPYQETQYF TRBJ2-5 - TRBV10-3 -
TGTGCCAGCAGTTCAGACGGAGTCTCCTATAATTCACCCCTCCACTTT CASSSDGVSYNSPLHF TRBJ1-6 few TRBV27 -